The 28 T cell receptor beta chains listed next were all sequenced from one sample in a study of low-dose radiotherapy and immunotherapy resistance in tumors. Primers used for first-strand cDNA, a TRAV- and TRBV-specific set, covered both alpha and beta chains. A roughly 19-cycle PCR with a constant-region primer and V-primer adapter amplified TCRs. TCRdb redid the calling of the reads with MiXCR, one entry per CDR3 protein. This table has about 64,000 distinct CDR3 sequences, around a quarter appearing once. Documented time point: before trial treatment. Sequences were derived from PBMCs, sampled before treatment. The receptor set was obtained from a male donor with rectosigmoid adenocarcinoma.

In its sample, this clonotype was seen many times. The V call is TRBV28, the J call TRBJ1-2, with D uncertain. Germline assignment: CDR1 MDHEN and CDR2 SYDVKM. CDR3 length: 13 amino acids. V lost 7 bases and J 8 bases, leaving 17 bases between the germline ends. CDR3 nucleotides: TGTGCCAGCACAGGTGATTCTTTCTTAGGCTACACCTTC. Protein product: CASTGDSFLGYTF.

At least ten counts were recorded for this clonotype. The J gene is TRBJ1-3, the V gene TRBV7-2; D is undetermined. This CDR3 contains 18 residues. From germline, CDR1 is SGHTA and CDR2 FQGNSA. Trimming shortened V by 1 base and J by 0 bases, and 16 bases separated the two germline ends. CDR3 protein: CASSLGGGTPLSGNTIYF. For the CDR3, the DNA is TGTGCCAGCAGCTTAGGCGGCGGTACCCCTCTCTCTGGAAACACCATATATTTT.

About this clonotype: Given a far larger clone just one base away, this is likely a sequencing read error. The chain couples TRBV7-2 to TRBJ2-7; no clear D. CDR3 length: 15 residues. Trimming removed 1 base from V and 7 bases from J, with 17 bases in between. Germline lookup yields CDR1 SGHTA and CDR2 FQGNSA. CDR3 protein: CASSLGLAPPSEQYF. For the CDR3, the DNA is TGTGCCAGCAGCTTAGGGCTGGCCCCCCCTTCTGAGCAGTACTTC.

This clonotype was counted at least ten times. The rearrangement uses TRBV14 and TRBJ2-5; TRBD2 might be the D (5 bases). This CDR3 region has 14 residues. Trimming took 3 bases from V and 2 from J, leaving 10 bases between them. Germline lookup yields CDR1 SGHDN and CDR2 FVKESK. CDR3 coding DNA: TGTGCCAGCAGCCATTTGGGGAGTCAAGAGACCCAGTACTTC. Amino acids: CASSHLGSQETQYF.

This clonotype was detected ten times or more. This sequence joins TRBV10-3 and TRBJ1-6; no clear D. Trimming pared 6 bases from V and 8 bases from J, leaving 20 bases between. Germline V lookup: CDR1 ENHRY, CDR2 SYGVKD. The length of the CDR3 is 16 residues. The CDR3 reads CAIREGGLGLDSPLHF. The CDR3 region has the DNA TGTGCCATCAGGGAGGGAGGGCTTGGATTAGATTCACCCCTCCACTTT.

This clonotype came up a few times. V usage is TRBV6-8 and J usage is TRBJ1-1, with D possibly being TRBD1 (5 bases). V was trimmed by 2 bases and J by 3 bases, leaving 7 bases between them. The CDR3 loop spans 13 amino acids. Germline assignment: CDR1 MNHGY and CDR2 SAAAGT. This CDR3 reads CASSYGGYTEAFF. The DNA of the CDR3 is TGTGCCAGCAGTTACGGGGGGTACACTGAAGCTTTCTTT.

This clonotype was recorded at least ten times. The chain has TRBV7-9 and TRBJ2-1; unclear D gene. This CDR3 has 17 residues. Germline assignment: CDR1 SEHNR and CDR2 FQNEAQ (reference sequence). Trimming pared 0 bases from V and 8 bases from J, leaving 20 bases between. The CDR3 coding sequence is TGTGCCAGCAGCTTAGCTTCTTTCTCGGCACCATGGGATGAGCAGTTCTTC. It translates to CASSLASFSAPWDEQFF.

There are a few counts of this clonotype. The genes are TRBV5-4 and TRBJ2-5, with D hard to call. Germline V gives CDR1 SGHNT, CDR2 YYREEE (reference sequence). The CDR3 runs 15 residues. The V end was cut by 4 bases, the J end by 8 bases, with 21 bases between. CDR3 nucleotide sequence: TGTGCCAGCAGCGCCGCAACCGGGCCACCAAGCACCCAGTACTTC. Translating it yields CASSAATGPPSTQYF.

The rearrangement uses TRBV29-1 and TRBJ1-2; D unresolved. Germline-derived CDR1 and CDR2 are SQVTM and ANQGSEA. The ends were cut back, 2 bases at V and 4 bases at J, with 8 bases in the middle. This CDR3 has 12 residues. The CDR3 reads CSVERQSYGYTF. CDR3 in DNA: TGCAGCGTTGAACGGCAGAGCTATGGCTACACCTTC.

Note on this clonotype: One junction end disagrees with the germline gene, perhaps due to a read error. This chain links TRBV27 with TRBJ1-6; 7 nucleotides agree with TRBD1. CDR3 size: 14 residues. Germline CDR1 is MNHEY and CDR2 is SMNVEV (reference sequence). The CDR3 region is CASSMGRGDSPLLF. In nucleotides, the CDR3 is TGTGCCAGCAGCATGGGCAGGGGGGATTCACCCCTCCTCTTT.

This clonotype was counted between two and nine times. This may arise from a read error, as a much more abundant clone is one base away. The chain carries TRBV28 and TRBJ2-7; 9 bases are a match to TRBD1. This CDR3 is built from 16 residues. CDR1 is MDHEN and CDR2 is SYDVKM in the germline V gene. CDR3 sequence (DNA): TGTGCCAACAGTTTATCTTTGGGGGGACAGGGAAACGAGCAGTACTTC. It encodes CANSLSLGGQGNEQYF. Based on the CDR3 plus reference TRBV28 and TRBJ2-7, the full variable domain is DVKVTQSSRYLVKRTGEKVFLECVQDMDHENMFWYRQDPGLGLRLIYFSYDVKMKEKGDIPEGYSVSREKKERFSLILESASTNQTSMYLCANSLSLGGQGNEQYFGPGTRLTVT.

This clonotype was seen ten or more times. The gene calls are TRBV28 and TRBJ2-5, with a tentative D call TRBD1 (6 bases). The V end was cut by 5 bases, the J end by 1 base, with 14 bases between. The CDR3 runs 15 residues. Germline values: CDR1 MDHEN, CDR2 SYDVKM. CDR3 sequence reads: CASSLDDRSQETQYF. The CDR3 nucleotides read TGTGCCAGCAGTCTAGACGACAGGTCCCAAGAGACCCAGTACTTC.

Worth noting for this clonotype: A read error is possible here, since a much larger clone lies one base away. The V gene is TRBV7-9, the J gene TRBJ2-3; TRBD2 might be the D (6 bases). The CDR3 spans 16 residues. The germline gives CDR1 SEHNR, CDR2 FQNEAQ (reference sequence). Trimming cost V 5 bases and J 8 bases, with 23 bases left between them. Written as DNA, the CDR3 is TGTGCCAGCAGCCCTATGGAGATAGCGGCAAGCGGTACGCAGTATTTT. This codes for CASSPMEIAASGTQYF.

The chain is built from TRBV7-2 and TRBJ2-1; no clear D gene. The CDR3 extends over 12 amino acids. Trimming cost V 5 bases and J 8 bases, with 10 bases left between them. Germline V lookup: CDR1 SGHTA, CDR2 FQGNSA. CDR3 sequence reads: CASSDDLYEQFF. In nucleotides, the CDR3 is TGTGCCAGCAGCGACGACTTATATGAGCAGTTCTTC.

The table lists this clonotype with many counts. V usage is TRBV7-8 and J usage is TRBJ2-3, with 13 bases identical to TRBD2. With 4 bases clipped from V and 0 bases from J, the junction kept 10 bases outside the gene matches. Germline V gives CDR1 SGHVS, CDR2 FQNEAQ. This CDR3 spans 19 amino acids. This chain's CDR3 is CASSSGLAGAPASTDTQYF. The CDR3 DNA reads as TGTGCCAGCAGCTCTGGACTAGCGGGGGCTCCTGCTAGCACAGATACGCAGTATTTT.

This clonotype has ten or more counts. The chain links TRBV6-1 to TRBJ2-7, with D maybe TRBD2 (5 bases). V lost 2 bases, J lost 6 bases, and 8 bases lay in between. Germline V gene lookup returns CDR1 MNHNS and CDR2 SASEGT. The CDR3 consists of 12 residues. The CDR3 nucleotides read TGTGCCAGCAGTGAACGGAGGAGCGAGCAGTACTTC. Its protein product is CASSERRSEQYF.

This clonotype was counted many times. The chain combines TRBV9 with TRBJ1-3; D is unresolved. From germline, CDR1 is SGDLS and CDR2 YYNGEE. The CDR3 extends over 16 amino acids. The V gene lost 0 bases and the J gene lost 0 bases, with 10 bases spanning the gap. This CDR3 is CASSVATPSSGNTIYF. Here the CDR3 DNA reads TGTGCCAGCAGCGTAGCGACACCTAGCTCTGGAAACACCATATATTTT.

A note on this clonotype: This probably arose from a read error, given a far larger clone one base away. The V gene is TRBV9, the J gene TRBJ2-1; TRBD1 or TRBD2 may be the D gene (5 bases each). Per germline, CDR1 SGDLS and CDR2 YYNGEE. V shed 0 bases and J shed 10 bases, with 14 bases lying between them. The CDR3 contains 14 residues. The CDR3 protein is CASSVDWGIHEQFF. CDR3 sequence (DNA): TGTGCCAGCAGCGTAGATTGGGGGATTCACGAGCAGTTCTTC.

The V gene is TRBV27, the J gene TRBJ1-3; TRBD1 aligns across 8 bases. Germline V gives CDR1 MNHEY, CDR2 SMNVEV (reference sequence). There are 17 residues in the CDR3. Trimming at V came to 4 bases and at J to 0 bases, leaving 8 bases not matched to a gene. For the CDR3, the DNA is TGTGCCAGCAGTTCCAACCGGGACAGGACCTCTGGAAACACCATATATTTT. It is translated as CASSSNRDRTSGNTIYF.

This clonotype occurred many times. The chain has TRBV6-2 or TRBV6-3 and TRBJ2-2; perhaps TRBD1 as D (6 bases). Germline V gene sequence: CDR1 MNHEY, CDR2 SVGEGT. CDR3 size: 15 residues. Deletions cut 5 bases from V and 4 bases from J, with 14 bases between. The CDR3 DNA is TGTGCCAGCAGTGGGGCCACAGGGACCACCGGGGAGCTGTTTTTT. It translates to CASSGATGTTGELFF.

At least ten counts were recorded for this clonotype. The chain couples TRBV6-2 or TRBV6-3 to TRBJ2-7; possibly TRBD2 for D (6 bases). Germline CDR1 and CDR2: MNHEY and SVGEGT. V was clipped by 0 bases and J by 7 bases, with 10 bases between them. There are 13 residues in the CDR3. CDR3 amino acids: CASSYSIGGEQYF. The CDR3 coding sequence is TGTGCCAGCAGTTACTCGATTGGGGGGGAGCAGTACTTC.

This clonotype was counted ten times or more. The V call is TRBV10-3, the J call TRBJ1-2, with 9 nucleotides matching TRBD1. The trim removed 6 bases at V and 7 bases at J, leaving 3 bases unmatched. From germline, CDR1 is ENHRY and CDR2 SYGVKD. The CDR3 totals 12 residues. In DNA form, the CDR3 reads TGTGCCATCAGGGGACAGGGAGGTGGCTACACCTTC. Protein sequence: CAIRGQGGGYTF.

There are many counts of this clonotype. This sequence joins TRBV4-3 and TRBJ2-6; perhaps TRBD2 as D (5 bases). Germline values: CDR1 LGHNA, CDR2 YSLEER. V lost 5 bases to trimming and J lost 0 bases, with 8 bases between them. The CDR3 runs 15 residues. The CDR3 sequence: CASSEGNSGANVLTF. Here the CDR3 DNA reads TGCGCCAGCAGCGAGGGAAACTCTGGGGCCAACGTCCTGACTTTC.

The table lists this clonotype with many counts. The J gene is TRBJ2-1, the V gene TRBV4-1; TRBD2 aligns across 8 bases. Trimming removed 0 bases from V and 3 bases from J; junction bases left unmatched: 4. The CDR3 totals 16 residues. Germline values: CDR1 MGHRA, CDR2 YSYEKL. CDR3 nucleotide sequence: TGCGCCAGCAGCCAAGATGTGGCGGGAGGCTACAATGAGCAGTTCTTC. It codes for CASSQDVAGGYNEQFF.

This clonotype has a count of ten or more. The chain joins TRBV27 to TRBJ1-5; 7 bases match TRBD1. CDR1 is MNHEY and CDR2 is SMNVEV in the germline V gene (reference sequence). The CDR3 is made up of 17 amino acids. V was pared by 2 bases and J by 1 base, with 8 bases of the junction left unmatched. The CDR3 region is CASSLQPPQGSNQPQHF. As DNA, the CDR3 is TGTGCCAGCAGTTTACAACCCCCACAGGGGAGCAATCAGCCCCAGCATTTT.

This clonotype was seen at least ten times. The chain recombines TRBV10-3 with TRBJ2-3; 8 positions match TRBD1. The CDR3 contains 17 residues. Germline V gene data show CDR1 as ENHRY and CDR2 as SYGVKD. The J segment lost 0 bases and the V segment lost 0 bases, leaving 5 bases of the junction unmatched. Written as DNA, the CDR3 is TGTGCCATCAGTGAGTCGGCTGGACAGGGAAGCACAGATACGCAGTATTTT. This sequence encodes CAISESAGQGSTDTQYF.

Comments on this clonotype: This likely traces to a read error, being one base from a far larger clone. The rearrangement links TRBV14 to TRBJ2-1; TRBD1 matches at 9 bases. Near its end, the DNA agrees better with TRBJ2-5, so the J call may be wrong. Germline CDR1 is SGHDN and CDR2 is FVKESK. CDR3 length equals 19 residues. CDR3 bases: TGTGTCAGCAGCCCCTACTCAACAGGGGGCAGGGGGTACCAAGAGACCCAGTACTTC. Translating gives CVSSPYSTGGRGYQETQYF.

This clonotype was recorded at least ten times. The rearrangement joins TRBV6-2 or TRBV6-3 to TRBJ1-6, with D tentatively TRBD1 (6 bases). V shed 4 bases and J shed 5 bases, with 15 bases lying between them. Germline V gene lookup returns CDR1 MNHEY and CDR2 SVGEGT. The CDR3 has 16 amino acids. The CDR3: CASSLKAGADNSPLHF. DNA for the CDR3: TGTGCCAGCAGTTTAAAAGCAGGGGCGGATAATTCACCCCTCCACTTT.